The sequence of this TCR beta chain was determined in a study of T cell responses to AZD1222 COVID-19 vaccine. General study points: The donor cohort was predominantly white British with a female majority, and clonal diversity may have been underestimated. Baseline serology detected seropositivity in only six AZD1222 recipients. The breadth and depth of Spike-specific TCRs increased once two AZD1222 doses had been given.

V was cut by 4 bases and J by 4 bases, with 17 bases left in between. CDR3 length: 16 amino acids. Germline lookup yields CDR1 MNHNS and CDR2 SASEGT. A remark on this clone: Its target is not known.

TCRdb keeps only in-frame clones here, not all; method: immunoSEQ multiplex PCR. The sample consists of over 150,000 clones, 90% of them appearing once. The specimen comprised peripheral blood, sampled on day 0 of AZD1222 vaccination. This chain links TRBV6-1 with TRBJ1-3; the D is unclear. This TCR was sampled from an adult in good health. The CDR3 sequence is CASSGWTGSPGNTIYF. Written as DNA, the CDR3 is TGTGCCAGCAGTGGGTGGACGGGTAGCCCCGGAAACACCATATATTTT.